Following are 20 T cell receptor beta chains from one sample sequenced in a study of siplizumab effects on memory and regulatory T cells. Assay used: immunoSEQ multiplex PCR; TCRdb lists only in-frame clones, some missing. The sample includes about 100,000 clones, just under 95% of them seen just once. The sequenced sample consisted of non-Treg CD4+ T cells sorted from blood. Receptors originate from a human donor in good health.

V gene TRBV4-1 combines with J gene TRBJ1-4, with D tentatively TRBD1 (6 bases). V was shortened by 1 base and J by 8 bases, with 20 bases between the two germline ends. The CDR3 length is 17 residues. CDR1 MGHRA and CDR2 YSYEKL come from the germline V gene. CDR3 bases: TGCGCCAGCAGCCAAGTAATGGTAGCGACGGGGGGCGAAAAACTGTTTTTT. Translation gives CASSQVMVATGGEKLFF.

The V call is TRBV10-1, the J call TRBJ2-3; 13 bases are a match to TRBD2. The V and J ends lost 5 bases and 2 bases, in that order; junction bases with no gene match: 4. The CDR3 has 16 residues. Germline V gene sequence: CDR1 WNHNN, CDR2 SYGVQD (reference sequence). The CDR3 spells CASSSGLAGATDTQYF. The DNA of the CDR3 is TGCGCCAGCAGTTCCGGACTAGCGGGAGCCACAGATACGCAGTATTTT.

This chain joins TRBV9 and TRBJ2-7; D is possibly TRBD1 or TRBD2 (6 bases each). CDR1 is SGDLS, CDR2 YYNGEE, per germline. The V gene lost 3 bases and the J gene lost 4 bases, with 17 bases spanning the gap. This CDR3 is 15 amino acids long. The CDR3 reads CASSGTGRSPYEQYF. The CDR3 nucleotides are TGTGCCAGCAGCGGAACAGGGAGGTCCCCGTACGAGCAGTACTTC.

The gene calls are TRBV7-3 and TRBJ1-1; unclear D gene. The CDR3 sequence is 14 residues long. V dropped 4 bases and J dropped 7 bases, with 16 bases sitting between them. Germline V gene lookup returns CDR1 SGHTA and CDR2 FQGTGA. For the CDR3, the DNA is TGTGCCAGCAGCTCAACCCCGGGTACCCGTGAAGCTTTCTTT. Its translation is CASSSTPGTREAFF.

This clone was seen a handful of times. The V gene is TRBV30, the J gene TRBJ1-1, with D maybe TRBD1 (5 bases). The CDR3 is 14 residues long. Trimming took 0 bases from V and 3 from J, leaving 11 bases between them. Germline CDR1 GTSNPN, CDR2 SVGIG (reference sequence). The CDR3 region has the DNA TGTGCCTGGAGTGTACGGTCAGGGTACACTGAAGCTTTCTTT. Protein sequence: CAWSVRSGYTEAFF.

The rearrangement joins TRBV5-6 to TRBJ1-3; D call uncertain. CDR3 size: 14 residues. Germline assignment: CDR1 SGHDT and CDR2 YYEEEE. V was cut by 2 bases and J by 3 bases, with 9 bases left in between. The CDR3 region has the DNA TGTGCCAGCAGCTTCTTCGCTGGTGGAAACACCATATATTTT. It is translated as CASSFFAGGNTIYF.

This chain links TRBV4-2 with TRBJ1-4; 11 nucleotides align to TRBD1. V was clipped by 4 bases and J by 8 bases; unmatched bases: 6. Germline-derived CDR1 and CDR2 are LGHNA and YNFKEQ. CDR3 length: 15 residues. The CDR3 DNA reads as TGTGCCAGCAGCCCCCACGGGACAGGGGGAGAAAAACTGTTTTTT. This encodes CASSPHGTGGEKLFF.

This chain joins TRBV15 and TRBJ1-2, with D hard to call. Trimming took off 1 base at V and 6 bases at J, with 9 bases between the two ends. Per germline, CDR1 LNHNV and CDR2 YYDKDF (reference sequence). The CDR3 extends over 13 amino acids. For the CDR3, the DNA is TGTGCCACCAGCAGAGGCAGGCTGGATGGCTACACCTTC. Amino acid sequence: CATSRGRLDGYTF.

For the CDR3, the DNA is TGTGCCAGCGGTGGGACAGCTAACACCGGGGAGCTGTTTTTT. As protein: CASGGTANTGELFF. V is TRBV27 and J is TRBJ2-2, with TRBD1 matching 7 bases. The CDR3 loop spans 14 amino acids. Germline V gene lookup returns CDR1 MNHEY and CDR2 SMNVEV (reference sequence). Germline trimming cut 8 bases from V and 2 bases from J; bases unmatched to any gene: 5.

The chain joins TRBV9 to TRBJ2-3; 10 nucleotides align to TRBD2. The CDR3 runs 15 residues. V trimming: 7 bases; J trimming: 6 bases; junction bases outside the gene matches: 11. Germline CDR1 and CDR2: SGDLS and YYNGEE. CDR3 residues: CASGEAGGSLDTQYF. The DNA for the CDR3 is TGTGCCAGCGGTGAAGCGGGAGGGTCTTTGGATACGCAGTATTTT.

The chain's CDR3 is CASSLDRVNEQFF. The DNA of the CDR3 is TGCGCCAGCAGCTTGGATAGGGTTAATGAGCAGTTCTTC. This chain connects TRBV5-1 to TRBJ2-1; D remains unclear. CDR1 and CDR2 from the germline V gene are SGHRS and YFSETQ. This CDR3 contains 13 residues. The V end lost 0 bases, the J end lost 7 bases, and 8 bases lay between the germline ends.

The J gene is TRBJ2-3, the V gene TRBV5-1; 7 positions match TRBD1. J was trimmed by 5 bases and V by 0 bases; bases with no gene match: 9. CDR3 length: 16 residues. Germline V CDR1 and CDR2: SGHRS, YFSETQ. CDR3 in DNA: TGCGCCAGCAGCTTGGGGACAGGCTCGGTCGGAGATACGCAGTATTTT. Translated, it gives CASSLGTGSVGDTQYF.

This clone was found once. The chain combines TRBV15 with TRBJ2-7; unclear D gene. This CDR3 is built from 12 residues. CDR1 and CDR2 (germline): LNHNV, YYDKDF (reference sequence). Trimming cost V 4 bases and J 2 bases, with 6 bases left between them. The CDR3 DNA reads as TGTGCCACCAGCAAAAGTGCCTACGAGCAGTACTTC. This encodes CATSKSAYEQYF.

The chain recombines TRBV9 with TRBJ2-2; a weak D match, TRBD1 (5 bases). The CDR3 is 10 amino acids. The germline CDR1 and CDR2 sequences are SGDLS and YYNGEE. DNA for the CDR3: TGTGCAGGGGTGGGCGGGGAGCTGTTTTTT. Encoded protein: CAGVGGELFF.

The chain couples TRBV7-9 to TRBJ2-5; D assignment may be TRBD1 or TRBD2 (5 bases each). V lost 5 bases, J lost 0 bases, and 16 bases lay in between. The CDR3 sequence is 16 residues long. Germline CDR1 is SEHNR and CDR2 is FQNEAQ (reference sequence). CDR3 sequence: CASSPGTSLYQETQYF. The CDR3 nucleotides are TGTGCCAGCAGCCCAGGGACCTCCCTGTACCAAGAGACCCAGTACTTC.

This clone came up once. The rearrangement uses TRBV4-1 and TRBJ2-5, with D perhaps given as TRBD1 or TRBD2 (5 bases each). V lost 2 bases, J lost 2 bases, and 18 bases lay in between. This CDR3 is 17 amino acids long. Germline CDR1 MGHRA, CDR2 YSYEKL. The chain's CDR3 is CASSQRGPGRVQETQYF. The CDR3 region has the DNA TGCGCCAGCAGCCAACGCGGACCGGGACGCGTACAAGAGACCCAGTACTTC.

The table lists this clone with a count of one. The V and J genes are TRBV9 and TRBJ2-7; TRBD2 aligns across 13 bases. This CDR3 contains 16 residues. CDR1 SGDLS and CDR2 YYNGEE come from the germline V gene. V was clipped by 5 bases and J by 4 bases; unmatched bases: 9. CDR3 loop: CASSATLAGGPYEQYF. In DNA, the CDR3 is TGTGCCAGCAGTGCCACACTAGCGGGAGGGCCTTACGAGCAGTACTTC. The complete variable domain, with remaining parts taken from reference TRBV9 and TRBJ2-7, reads DSGVTQTPKHLITATGQRVTLRCSPRSGDLSVYWYQQSLDQGLQFLIQYYNGEERAKGNILERFSAQQFPDLHSELNLSSLELGDSALYFCASSATLAGGPYEQYFGPGTRLTVT.

V gene TRBV11-2 combines with J gene TRBJ2-3; D remains ambiguous. The CDR3 extends over 15 amino acids. Germline V gene sequence: CDR1 SGHAT, CDR2 FQNNGV. Trimming shortened V by 5 bases and J by 0 bases, and 12 bases separated the two germline ends. Here the CDR3 DNA reads TGTGCCAGCAGCGATCAGATGATCAGCACAGATACGCAGTATTTT. Protein: CASSDQMISTDTQYF.

The chain has TRBV10-3 and TRBJ2-7; D could derive from TRBD1 or TRBD2 (5 bases each). The CDR3 extends over 15 amino acids. In germline, CDR1 is ENHRY, CDR2 SYGVKD. With 0 bases removed from V and 0 bases from J, the gap between germline ends came to 9 bases. CDR3 DNA sequence: TGTGCCATCAGTGAGTCAACAGGACTCTCCTACGAGCAGTACTTC. Translation gives CAISESTGLSYEQYF.

The V gene is TRBV28, the J gene TRBJ2-2, with D unclear. Germline CDR1 reads MDHEN; CDR2 reads SYDVKM. This CDR3 is built from 15 residues. V lost 2 bases and J lost 1, with 8 bases in between. The CDR3, as DNA: TGTGCCAGCAGTTTAGATCATCGGAACACCGGGGAGCTGTTTTTT. Amino acids: CASSLDHRNTGELFF.